Below, one T cell receptor (beta chain) is given with its context. The antigen is undetermined. These data are taken from a study of T cells in localized non-small cell lung cancer. Findings and limits, study-wide: Analysis by sequencing included only one tumor region, so heterogeneity remains possible. Greater T cell density in blood accompanied longer overall survival. Uninvolved adjacent lung had more T cell clonality than any other tissue, topping tumor. Of the top 100 tumor clones, median around 50 were in adjacent lung, some 29 among its top 100.

The protocol was immunoSEQ multiplex PCR, while the TCRdb copy is restricted to in-frame clones and leaves out a portion. Of 70,000 to 90,000 clones listed, approximately 80% are singletons. This clonotype originated in a female donor at least 60 years old with stage I lung adenocarcinoma. The sequenced sample was peripheral blood, obtained before any cancer treatment.

CDR3 amino acids: CASQLAGNTDTQYF. The CDR3 DNA follows: TGTGCCAGCCAATTGGCGGGAAACACAGATACGCAGTATTTT. The J gene is TRBJ2-3, the V gene TRBV6-1; a possible D gene is TRBD2 (6 bases). V was shortened by 8 bases and J by 2 bases, with 14 bases between the two germline ends. The CDR3 length is 14 residues. The germline V gene encodes CDR1 MNHNS and CDR2 SASEGT.